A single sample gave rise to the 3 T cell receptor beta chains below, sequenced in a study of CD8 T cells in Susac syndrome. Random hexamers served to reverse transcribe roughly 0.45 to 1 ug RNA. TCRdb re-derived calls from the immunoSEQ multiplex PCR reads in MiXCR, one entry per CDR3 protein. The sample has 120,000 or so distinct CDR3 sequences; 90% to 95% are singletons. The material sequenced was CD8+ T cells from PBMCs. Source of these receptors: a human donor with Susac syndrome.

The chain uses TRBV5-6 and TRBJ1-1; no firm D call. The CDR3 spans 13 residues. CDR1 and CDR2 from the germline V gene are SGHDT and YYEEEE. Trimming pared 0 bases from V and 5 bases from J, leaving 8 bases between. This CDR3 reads CASSLALGTEAFF. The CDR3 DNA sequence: TGTGCCAGCAGCTTGGCCTTGGGGACTGAAGCTTTCTTT.

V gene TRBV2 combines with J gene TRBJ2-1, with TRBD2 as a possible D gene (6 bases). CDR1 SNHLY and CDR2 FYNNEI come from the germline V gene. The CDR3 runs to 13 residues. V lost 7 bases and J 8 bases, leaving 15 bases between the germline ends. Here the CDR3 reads CASTNPGVHEQFF. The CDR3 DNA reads TGTGCCAGCACTAATCCGGGAGTCCATGAGCAGTTCTTC. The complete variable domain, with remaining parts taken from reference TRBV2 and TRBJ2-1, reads EPEVTQTPSHQVTQMGQEVILRCVPISNHLYFYWYRQILGQKVEFLVSFYNNEISEKSEIFDDQFSVERPDGSNFTLKIRSTKLEDSAMYFCASTNPGVHEQFFGPGTRLTVL.

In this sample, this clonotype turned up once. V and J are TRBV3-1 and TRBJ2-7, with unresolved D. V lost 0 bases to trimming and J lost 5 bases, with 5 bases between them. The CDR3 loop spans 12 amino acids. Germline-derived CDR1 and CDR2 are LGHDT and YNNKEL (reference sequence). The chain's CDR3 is CASSQDPNEQYF. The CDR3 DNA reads TGTGCCAGCAGCCAAGATCCCAACGAGCAGTACTTC.